A single TCR beta chain is shown here with its context. This clonotype came up many times. The target of this receptor is not known. Per-base quality was not reported, and no clone a single base away is much larger than it. At the junction V is shortened by 6 bases and J by 1 base, with 12 bases in between. The germline V gene gives CDR1 as SNHLY and CDR2 as FYNNEI. The CDR3, cysteine through phenylalanine, is 15 amino acids long. Of all the DNA, just the CDR3 is kept, 45 bases in frame from base 1. The data belong to a study of human T cells and chemical hapten exposure (dated by TCRdb to the early 2020s). In the study overall: For sensitization, 2% DPC in acetone was applied to a 2 cm by 2 cm area of upper inner arm skin. Weekly therapeutic DPC doses were additionally applied to the scalp of patients throughout the roughly 22-week study period. Patch testing was performed on the upper back with Finn chambers containing 0.01% DPC, and the patch tests were scored after 6 days according to International Contact Dermatitis Research Group standards. The patient cohort, mostly female, included alopecia areata with under or over 50% scalp involvement, alopecia totalis and alopecia universalis. The libraries were sequenced as a pool, and the TCR yield per sample differed mostly because of small variations in library volumes within the pool. In alopecia patients, the study followed how the peripheral blood TCR repertoire changed in vivo over primary and secondary sensitization to diphenylcyclopropenone (DPC), a hapten. Blood samples were taken from patients before sensitization (week 0) and at 2, 6 and about 24 weeks after DPC sensitization. For TCR sequencing, blood came from approximately 29 alopecia patients at anywhere from one to four time points (pre-sensitization, 2, 6 and 24 weeks).

This sample's time point label indicates: patch test 1, 2 weeks after DPC sensitization. The intended sense of this specimen's treatment or condition label: therapeutic diphenylcyclopropenone sensitization with weekly scalp DPC. At each patch-test visit, blood was drawn before the patch test was applied. Patients were eligible if aged 18 to 70, diagnosed with alopecia and judged suitable for DPC therapy, and pregnant patients were excluded. Total RNA was extracted from unfractionated whole blood that had been collected in Tempus Blood RNA tubes. The paper as a whole reports these results and caveats: The number of PT1 expanded TCRs positively correlated with patch test score, significant at thresholds 8, 16 and 32 but not 4. Repeated subsampling changed both the strength of the expansion versus patch-test correlation and the threshold at which the correlation became significant. Expanded TCRs formed significantly more large CDR3 similarity clusters than pre-sensitization or healthy control sets, consistent with antigen-driven responses. Alopecia, a presumed autoimmune disease, was present in all patients, so the immune response of the patients might differ from that of healthy individuals. No change with DPC sensitization was found in the number of TCRs above 1 in 1000 frequency, and no evidence of global repertoire structure alterations was found.

The receptor library was made with RACE. The listed sequencing device is NextSeq 500. Library preparation attached unique molecular identifiers to individual cDNA molecules for quantitative, reproducible TCR counting. From each blood RNA sample, both TCR alpha and TCR beta chains were sequenced. The original pipeline was this. The median number of TCRs per sample was some 100,000, ranging from roughly 20,000 to 700,000. The Decombinator software suite was used to annotate the V, J and CDR3 of the TCR reads. For PS versus PT1 abundance plots, all samples were subsampled to the same number of TCRs (28,000). Expanded TCRs were defined as absent before sensitization and observed at least eight times at the 2-week time point. The public reads were reprocessed in TCRdb via fastp at Q25 and MiXCR, keeping in-frame beta chains. For every CDR3 protein sequence, its rows merge into one entry that carries the most common genes and DNA. The V and J calls come from TCRdb's annotation, not from the publication. For this sample there are more than 65,000 distinct CDR3 sequences; approximately 8% appear just once. The top ten hold about 1.6% of the sample.

The sequence derives from a woman in her 30s with alopecia areata. Some clones in this sample may be carry-over from other donors' samples. The material sequenced was whole blood, taken in connection with sensitization to the hapten diphenylcyclopropenone (DPC). The chain links TRBV2 with TRBJ1-4; TRBD1 could be the D gene, as 5 bases match. The CDR3 protein: CASSKQGLTNEKLFF. The nucleotide sequence is given as TGTGCCAGCAGCAAGCAGGGTCTAACTAATGAAAAACTGTTTTTT.